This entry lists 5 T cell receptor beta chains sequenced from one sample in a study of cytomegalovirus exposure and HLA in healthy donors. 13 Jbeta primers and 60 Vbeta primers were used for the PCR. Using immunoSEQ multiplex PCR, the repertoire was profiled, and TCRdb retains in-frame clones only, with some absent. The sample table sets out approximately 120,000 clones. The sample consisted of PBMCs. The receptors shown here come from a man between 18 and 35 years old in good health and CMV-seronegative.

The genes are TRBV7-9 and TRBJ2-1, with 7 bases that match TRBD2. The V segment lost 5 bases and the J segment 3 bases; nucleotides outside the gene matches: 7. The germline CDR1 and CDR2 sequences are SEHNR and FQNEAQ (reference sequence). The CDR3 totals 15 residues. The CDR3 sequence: CASSTVRGDYNEQFF. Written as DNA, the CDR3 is TGTGCCAGCAGCACCGTCCGGGGGGACTACAATGAGCAGTTCTTC.

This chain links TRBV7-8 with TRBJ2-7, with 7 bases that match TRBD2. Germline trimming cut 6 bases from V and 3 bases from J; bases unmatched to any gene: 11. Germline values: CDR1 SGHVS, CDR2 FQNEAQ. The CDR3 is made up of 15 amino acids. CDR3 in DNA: TGTGCCAGCAGGCGGGATCGGGAGGTCTTCTACGAGCAGTACTTC. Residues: CASRRDREVFYEQYF.

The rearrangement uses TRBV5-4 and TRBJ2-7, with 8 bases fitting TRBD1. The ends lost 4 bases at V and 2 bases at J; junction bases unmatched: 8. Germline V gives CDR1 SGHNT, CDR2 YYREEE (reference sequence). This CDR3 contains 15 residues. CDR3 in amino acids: CASSRQGPSAYEQYF. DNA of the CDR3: TGTGCCAGCAGCCGACAGGGGCCGAGCGCCTACGAGCAGTACTTC.

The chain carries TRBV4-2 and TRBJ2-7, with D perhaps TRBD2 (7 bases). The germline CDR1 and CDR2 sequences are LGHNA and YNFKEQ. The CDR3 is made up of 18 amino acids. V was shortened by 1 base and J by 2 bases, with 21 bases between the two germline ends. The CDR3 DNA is TGTGCCAGCAGCCAAGGGGGGCATTCCGCGGGGGAAGCCTACGAGCAGTACTTC. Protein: CASSQGGHSAGEAYEQYF.

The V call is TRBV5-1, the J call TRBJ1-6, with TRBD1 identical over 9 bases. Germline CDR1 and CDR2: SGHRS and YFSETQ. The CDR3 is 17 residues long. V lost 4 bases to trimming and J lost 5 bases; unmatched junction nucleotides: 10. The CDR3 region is CASSPWDREGDNSPLHF. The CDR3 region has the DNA TGCGCCAGCAGCCCCTGGGACAGGGAAGGGGATAATTCACCCCTCCACTTT.